The present TCR beta chain was sequenced within a study of long-term antiretroviral therapy in people with HIV. This was the immunoSEQ v3.0 assay at survey level. Only in-frame clones appear in the TCRdb table, and some are missing; sequencing was by immunoSEQ multiplex PCR. The profile covers roughly 16,000 clones, with roughly 90% appearing a single time and roughly 8.3% taken by the ten largest. General observations from the study: Clonal populations expanded prior to ART predominated within the repertoire at all time points. Subsequent to ART, diversity was augmented yet persisted below that of transplant donor controls.

This clone appeared a single time. The antigen remains undetermined. CDR3 length equals 15 residues. The germline CDR1 and CDR2 sequences are SEHNR and FQNEAQ (reference sequence). With 1 base removed from V and 3 bases from J, the gap between germline ends came to 12 bases. PBMC samples from each donor numbered at least one pre-ART and at least two post-ART. Every sample had 1-10 million cryopreserved PBMC in it before DNA extraction. This TCR was sampled from a man in his sixties with HIV. The genes are TRBV7-9 and TRBJ1-2, with TRBD1 as a possible D gene (6 bases). The source material was unsorted PBMCs, sampled 0.3 years after starting antiretroviral therapy. The CDR3 DNA reads as TGTGCCAGCAGCTTAGTTATACAGGGCCACTATGGCTACACCTTC. This sequence encodes CASSLVIQGHYGYTF.